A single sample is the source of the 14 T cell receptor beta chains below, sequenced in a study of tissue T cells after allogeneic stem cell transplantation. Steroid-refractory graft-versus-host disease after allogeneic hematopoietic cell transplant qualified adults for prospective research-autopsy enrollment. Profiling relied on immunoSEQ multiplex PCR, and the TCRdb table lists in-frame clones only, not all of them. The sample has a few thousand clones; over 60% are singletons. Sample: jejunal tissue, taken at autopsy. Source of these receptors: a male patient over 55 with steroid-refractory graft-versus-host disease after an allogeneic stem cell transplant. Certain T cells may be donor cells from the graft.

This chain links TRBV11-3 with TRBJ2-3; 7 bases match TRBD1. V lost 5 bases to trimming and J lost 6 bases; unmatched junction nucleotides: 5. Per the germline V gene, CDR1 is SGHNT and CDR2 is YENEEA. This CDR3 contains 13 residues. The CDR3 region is CASSPGTADTQYF. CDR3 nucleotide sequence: TGTGCCAGCAGCCCGGGGACAGCCGATACGCAGTATTTT.

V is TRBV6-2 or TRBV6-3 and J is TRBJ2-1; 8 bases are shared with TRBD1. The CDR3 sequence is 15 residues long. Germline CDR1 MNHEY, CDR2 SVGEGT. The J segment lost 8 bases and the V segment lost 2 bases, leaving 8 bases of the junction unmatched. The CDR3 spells CASSYIGQGQDEQFF. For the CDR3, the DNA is TGTGCCAGCAGTTACATCGGACAGGGTCAGGATGAGCAGTTCTTC.

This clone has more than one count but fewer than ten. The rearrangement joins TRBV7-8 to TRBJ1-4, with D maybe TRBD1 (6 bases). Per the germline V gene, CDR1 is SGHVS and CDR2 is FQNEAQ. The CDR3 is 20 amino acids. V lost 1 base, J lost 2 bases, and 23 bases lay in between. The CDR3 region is CASSLGGRDTFGRTNEKLFF. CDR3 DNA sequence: TGTGCCAGCAGCTTAGGAGGTCGGGACACCTTCGGGAGGACTAATGAAAAACTGTTTTTT. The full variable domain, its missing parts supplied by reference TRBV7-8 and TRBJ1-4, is GAGVSQSPRYKVAKRGQDVALRCDPISGHVSLFWYQQALGQGPEFLTYFQNEAQLDKSGLPSDRFFAERPEGSVSTLKIQRTQQEDSAVYLCASSLGGRDTFGRTNEKLFFGSGTQLSVL.

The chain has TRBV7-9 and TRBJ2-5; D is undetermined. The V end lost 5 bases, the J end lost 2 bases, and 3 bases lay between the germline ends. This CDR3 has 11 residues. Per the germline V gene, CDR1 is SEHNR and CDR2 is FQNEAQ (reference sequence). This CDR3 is CASSVQETQYF. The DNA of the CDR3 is TGTGCCAGCAGCGTACAAGAGACCCAGTACTTC.

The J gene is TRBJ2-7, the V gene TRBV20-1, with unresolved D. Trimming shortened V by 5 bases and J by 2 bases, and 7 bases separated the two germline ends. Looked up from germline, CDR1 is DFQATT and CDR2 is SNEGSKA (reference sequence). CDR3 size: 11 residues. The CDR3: CSAYRPYEQYF. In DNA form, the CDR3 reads TGCAGTGCTTACCGCCCCTACGAGCAGTACTTC.

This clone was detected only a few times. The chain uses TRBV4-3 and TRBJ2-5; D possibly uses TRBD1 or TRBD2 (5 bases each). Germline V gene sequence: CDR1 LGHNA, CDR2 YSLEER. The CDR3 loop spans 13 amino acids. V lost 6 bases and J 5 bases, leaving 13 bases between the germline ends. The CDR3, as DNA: TGCGCCAGCAGTTCTCGGTGGGGGGAGACCCAGTACTTC. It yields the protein CASSSRWGETQYF.

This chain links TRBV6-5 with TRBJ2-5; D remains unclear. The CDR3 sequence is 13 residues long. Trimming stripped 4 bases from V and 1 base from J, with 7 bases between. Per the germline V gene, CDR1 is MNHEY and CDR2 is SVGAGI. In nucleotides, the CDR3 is TGTGCCAGCAGTTCCACCGTCCAAGAGACCCAGTACTTC. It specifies CASSSTVQETQYF.

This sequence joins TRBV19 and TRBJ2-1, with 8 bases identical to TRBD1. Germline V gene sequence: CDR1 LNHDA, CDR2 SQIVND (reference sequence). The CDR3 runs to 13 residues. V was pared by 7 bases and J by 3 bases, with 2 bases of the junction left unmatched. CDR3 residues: CASNRGYYNEQFF. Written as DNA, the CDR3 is TGTGCCAGTAACAGGGGGTACTACAATGAGCAGTTCTTC.

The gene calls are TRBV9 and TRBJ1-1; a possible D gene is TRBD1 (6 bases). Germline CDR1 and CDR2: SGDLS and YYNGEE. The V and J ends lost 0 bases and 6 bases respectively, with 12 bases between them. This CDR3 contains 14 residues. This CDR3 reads CASSVVSAGAEAFF. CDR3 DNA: TGTGCCAGCAGCGTAGTATCGGCAGGGGCTGAAGCTTTCTTT.

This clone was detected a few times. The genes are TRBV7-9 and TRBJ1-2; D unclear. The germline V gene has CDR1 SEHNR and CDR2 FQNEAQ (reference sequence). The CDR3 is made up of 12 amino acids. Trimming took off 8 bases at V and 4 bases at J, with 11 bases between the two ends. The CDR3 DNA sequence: TGTGCCAGCTCGGACGCGGGCTATGGCTACACCTTC. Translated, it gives CASSDAGYGYTF.

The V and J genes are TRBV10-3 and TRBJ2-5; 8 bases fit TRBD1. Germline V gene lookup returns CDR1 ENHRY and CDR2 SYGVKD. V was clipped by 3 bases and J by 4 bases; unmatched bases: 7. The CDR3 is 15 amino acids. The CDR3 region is CAISDGQGATETQYF. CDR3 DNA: TGTGCCATCAGTGACGGGCAGGGGGCAACAGAGACCCAGTACTTC.

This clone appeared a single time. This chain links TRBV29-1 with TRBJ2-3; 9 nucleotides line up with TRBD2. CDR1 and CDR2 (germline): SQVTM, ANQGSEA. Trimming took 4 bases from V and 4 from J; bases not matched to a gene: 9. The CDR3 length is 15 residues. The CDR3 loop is CSVAVWGGRADTQYF. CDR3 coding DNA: TGCAGCGTTGCGGTTTGGGGCGGGAGGGCAGATACGCAGTATTTT.

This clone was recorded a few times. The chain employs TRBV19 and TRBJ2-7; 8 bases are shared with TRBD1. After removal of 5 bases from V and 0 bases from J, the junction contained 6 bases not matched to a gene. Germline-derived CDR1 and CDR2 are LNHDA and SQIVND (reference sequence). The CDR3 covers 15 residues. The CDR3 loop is CASSFLGQASYEQYF. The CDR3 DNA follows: TGTGCCAGTAGTTTCCTGGGACAGGCCTCCTACGAGCAGTACTTC.

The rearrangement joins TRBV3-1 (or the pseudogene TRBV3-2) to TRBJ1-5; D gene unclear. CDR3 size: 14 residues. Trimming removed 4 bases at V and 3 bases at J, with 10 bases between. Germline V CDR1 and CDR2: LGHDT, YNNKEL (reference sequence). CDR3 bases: TGTGCCAGCAGCCGGGAGGGATTCAATCAGCCCCAGCATTTT. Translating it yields CASSREGFNQPQHF.